Shown below are 24 T cell receptor beta chains from a single sample sequenced in a study of blood T cell repertoires in COVID-19. Here immunoSEQ multiplex PCR was the method, and the copy in TCRdb shows in-frame clones only, minus some. The sample carries around 370,000 clones, 88% recorded once. Sequencing input: PBMCs or T cells enriched from blood (not recorded which). These receptors were collected from a woman aged 18-29 years who had recovered from COVID-19.

The chain combines TRBV4-1 with TRBJ1-5, with D uncertain. V was pared by 4 bases and J by 5 bases, with 15 bases between. The germline V gene encodes CDR1 MGHRA and CDR2 YSYEKL. The CDR3 sequence is 15 residues long. The DNA of the CDR3 is TGCGCCAGCAGCCCTGGGAGGAGGTTCGATCAGCCCCAGCATTTT. It is translated as CASSPGRRFDQPQHF.

The chain links TRBV7-8 to TRBJ1-2, with 7 bases fitting TRBD1. In germline, CDR1 is SGHVS, CDR2 FQNEAQ. V lost 5 bases and J lost 3; bases outside the gene matches: 12. There are 16 residues in the CDR3. The CDR3 protein is CASSTSLTGIDYGYTF. CDR3 bases: TGTGCCAGCAGCACTAGCCTGACAGGGATCGACTATGGCTACACCTTC.

This chain joins TRBV7-3 and TRBJ1-1; 7 nucleotides align to TRBD1. The CDR3 is 14 amino acids. Per the germline V gene, CDR1 is SGHTA and CDR2 is FQGTGA. With V trimmed by 5 bases and J by 4 bases, 7 bases remained unmatched. The DNA for the CDR3 is TGTGCCAGCAGCGTTACAGGGGAGAGCACTGAAGCTTTCTTT. Translation: CASSVTGESTEAFF.

CDR3 sequence: CASSPSAGSDTEAFF. The CDR3 coding sequence is TGTGCCAGCTCACCATCTGCAGGCTCAGACACTGAAGCTTTCTTT. The chain combines TRBV18 with TRBJ1-1; no firm D call. Germline V gene data show CDR1 as KGHSH and CDR2 as LQKENI. V was clipped by 2 bases and J by 3 bases, with 13 bases between them. The CDR3 extends over 15 amino acids.

CDR3 loop: CASSEQGAGDTQYF. In DNA form, the CDR3 reads TGTGCCAGCAGTGAGCAGGGGGCGGGAGATACGCAGTATTTT. The J gene is TRBJ2-3, the V gene TRBV6-1; 8 bases align to TRBD1. Germline V gives CDR1 MNHNS, CDR2 SASEGT. V lost 3 bases to trimming and J lost 5 bases; unmatched junction nucleotides: 4. CDR3 length equals 14 residues.

This clone was observed once. V and J are TRBV28 and TRBJ1-5, with D unclear. The ends were cut back, 6 bases at V and 7 bases at J, with 16 bases in the middle. The length of the CDR3 is 14 residues. Germline-derived CDR1 and CDR2 are MDHEN and SYDVKM. The CDR3 sequence: CASRLILDRQPQHF. DNA of the CDR3: TGTGCCAGCAGACTAATCCTCGACCGCCAGCCCCAGCATTTT.

The chain joins TRBV25-1 to TRBJ2-5; 8 nucleotides match TRBD1. From germline, CDR1 is MGHDK and CDR2 SYGVNS. V gave up 5 bases and J gave up 3 bases; unmatched junction bases: 8. The CDR3 is 15 amino acids. Here the CDR3 DNA reads TGTGCCAGCAGTTCACACAGGGGGAGAGAAGAGACCCAGTACTTC. It yields the protein CASSSHRGREETQYF.

The chain joins TRBV11-2 to TRBJ2-7, with 11 positions matching TRBD1. The CDR3 covers 14 residues. The V gene end was trimmed by 4 bases and the J gene end by 7 bases; junction bases not matched to a gene: 6. Germline-derived CDR1 and CDR2 are SGHAT and FQNNGV. The CDR3 loop is CASSSDRGRWEQYF. CDR3 DNA: TGTGCCAGCAGCTCGGACAGGGGGCGTTGGGAGCAGTACTTC.

The genes are TRBV10-3 and TRBJ2-7; TRBD1 matches at 8 bases. Germline V gene sequence: CDR1 ENHRY, CDR2 SYGVKD. The CDR3 extends over 16 amino acids. The trim removed 4 bases at V and 2 bases at J, leaving 10 bases unmatched. The CDR3 loop reads CAISAPDRGLTYEQYF. CDR3 DNA: TGTGCCATCAGTGCCCCCGACAGGGGCCTAACCTACGAGCAGTACTTC.

The chain carries TRBV6-5 and TRBJ1-4, with no clear D. Germline CDR1 and CDR2: MNHEY and SVGAGI. V was trimmed by 7 bases and J by 8 bases, leaving 11 bases between them. The CDR3 totals 12 residues. CDR3 sequence: CASKEEDEKLFF. The CDR3 DNA reads as TGTGCCAGCAAAGAGGAGGACGAAAAACTGTTTTTT.

The chain employs TRBV11-2 and TRBJ2-5; TRBD2 aligns across 8 bases. Germline values: CDR1 SGHAT, CDR2 FQNNGV. This CDR3 has 16 residues. Trimming at V came to 5 bases and at J to 2 bases, leaving 10 bases not matched to a gene. As DNA, the CDR3 is TGTGCCAGCAGCCTGGGGCCGGGGGGGTTTCAAGAGACCCAGTACTTC. This gives the protein CASSLGPGGFQETQYF.

CDR3 amino acids: CASSLTSYGYTF. The CDR3 region has the DNA TGTGCCAGCAGTTTAACCAGCTATGGCTACACCTTC. This rearrangement joins TRBV12-3 or TRBV12-4 to TRBJ1-2, with D hard to call. There are 12 residues in the CDR3. V was trimmed by 2 bases and J by 4 bases, leaving 5 bases between them.

The chain recombines TRBV7-9 with TRBJ1-1; D is perhaps TRBD1 (6 bases). Per germline, CDR1 SEHNR and CDR2 FQNEAQ (reference sequence). The CDR3 is 18 amino acids. Trimming took off 5 bases at V and 1 base at J, with 23 bases between the two ends. The CDR3 DNA sequence: TGTGCCAGCAGCCAAACGAGTGAAAGTCACAGGGAGAACACTGAAGCTTTCTTT. It is translated as CASSQTSESHRENTEAFF.

This sequence joins TRBV20-1 and TRBJ1-5; 9 nucleotides match TRBD1. CDR3 size: 16 residues. Looked up from germline, CDR1 is DFQATT and CDR2 is SNEGSKA (reference sequence). Trimming removed 3 bases from V and 2 bases from J; junction bases left unmatched: 8. For the CDR3, the DNA is TGCAGTGCTAGTACGGGACAGGGTTATGGCAATCAGCCCCAGCATTTT. Amino acids: CSASTGQGYGNQPQHF.

The genes are TRBV5-4 and TRBJ2-7; D may be TRBD2 (5 bases). This CDR3 has 13 residues. The germline V and J ends were trimmed by 2 bases and 0 bases, with 6 bases remaining between them. The germline gives CDR1 SGHNT, CDR2 YYREEE (reference sequence). In DNA form, the CDR3 reads TGTGCCAGCAGCTTCGGGAACTCCTACGAGCAGTACTTC. Translating gives CASSFGNSYEQYF.

The chain recombines TRBV2 with TRBJ2-3; 10 bases line up with TRBD2. The CDR3 spans 15 residues. Germline CDR1 and CDR2: SNHLY and FYNNEI. Germline trimming cut 8 bases from V and 3 bases from J; bases unmatched to any gene: 8. The CDR3, as DNA: TGTGCCAGCTACCTTAGCGGGGGGTCTACAGATACGCAGTATTTT. It specifies CASYLSGGSTDTQYF.

The gene calls are TRBV10-3 and TRBJ2-7, with 9 nucleotides matching TRBD2. The CDR3 is 13 residues long. Germline CDR1 and CDR2: ENHRY and SYGVKD. J was trimmed by 5 bases and V by 6 bases; bases with no gene match: 5. CDR3 region: CAISPGLAHEQYF. CDR3 bases: TGTGCCATCAGCCCGGGACTAGCTCACGAGCAGTACTTC.

The rearrangement links TRBV27 to TRBJ1-1; D is unclear. From germline, CDR1 is MNHEY and CDR2 SMNVEV (reference sequence). The V end lost 6 bases, the J end lost 0 bases, and 11 bases lay between the germline ends. CDR3 length: 14 amino acids. CDR3 nucleotide sequence: TGTGCCAGCAGGGTGATAGCCCTGAACACTGAAGCTTTCTTT. This encodes CASRVIALNTEAFF.

Remarks on this clone: Other nucleotide sequences in the sample specify the same CDR3. The V and J genes are TRBV5-1 and TRBJ2-7; D may be TRBD2 (5 bases). Trimming shortened V by 0 bases and J by 5 bases, and 6 bases separated the two germline ends. The CDR3 is 12 amino acids. The germline V gene encodes CDR1 SGHRS and CDR2 YFSETQ. DNA for the CDR3: TGCGCCAGCAGCTTGGCCGGGAACGAGCAGTACTTC. The encoded protein is CASSLAGNEQYF.

To note about this clone: The same CDR3 can be traced to other DNA sequences in this sample. The chain joins TRBV19 to TRBJ1-2; TRBD1 is a possible D gene (5 bases). V was clipped by 3 bases and J by 4 bases, with 6 bases between them. From germline, CDR1 is LNHDA and CDR2 SQIVND (reference sequence). The CDR3 length is 12 residues. Here the CDR3 DNA reads TGTGCCAGTAGTATGGGGGGCTATGGCTACACCTTC. Its protein is CASSMGGYGYTF.

This chain links TRBV9 with TRBJ1-6; the match to TRBD1 covers 8 bases. V lost 0 bases, J lost 10 bases, and 12 bases stayed unmatched. This CDR3 contains 17 residues. Germline assignment: CDR1 SGDLS and CDR2 YYNGEE. The CDR3: CASSVATRTGSSSPLHF. In DNA form, the CDR3 reads TGTGCCAGCAGCGTAGCTACCCGGACAGGGTCTAGCTCACCCCTCCACTTT.

The rearrangement uses TRBV3-1 (or the pseudogene TRBV3-2) and TRBJ1-1; D may be TRBD1 (6 bases). CDR3 size: 12 residues. The germline V and J ends were trimmed by 4 bases and 9 bases, with 12 bases remaining between them. In germline, CDR1 is LGHDT, CDR2 YNNKEL (reference sequence). In nucleotides, the CDR3 is TGTGCCAGCAGCCGCGGGGGGGCCCAAGCTTTCTTT. Translated, it gives CASSRGGAQAFF.

The gene calls are TRBV10-1 and TRBJ2-7, with 8 bases aligning to TRBD1. The CDR3 is made up of 11 amino acids. Germline CDR1 WNHNN, CDR2 SYGVQD (reference sequence). Losses at the gene ends were 5 bases for V and 6 bases for J; bases not matched to a gene: 0. The CDR3: CASSTGGEQYF. CDR3 in DNA: TGCGCCAGCAGTACAGGGGGCGAGCAGTACTTC.

This clone was seen just once. V usage is TRBV10-3 and J usage is TRBJ2-7, with D maybe TRBD1 (6 bases). The germline CDR1 and CDR2 sequences are ENHRY and SYGVKD. This CDR3 region has 12 residues. V was shortened by 7 bases and J by 1 base, with 8 bases between the two germline ends. The CDR3 spells CAIKGQSYEQYF. Written as DNA, the CDR3 is TGTGCCATCAAGGGACAATCCTACGAGCAGTACTTC.